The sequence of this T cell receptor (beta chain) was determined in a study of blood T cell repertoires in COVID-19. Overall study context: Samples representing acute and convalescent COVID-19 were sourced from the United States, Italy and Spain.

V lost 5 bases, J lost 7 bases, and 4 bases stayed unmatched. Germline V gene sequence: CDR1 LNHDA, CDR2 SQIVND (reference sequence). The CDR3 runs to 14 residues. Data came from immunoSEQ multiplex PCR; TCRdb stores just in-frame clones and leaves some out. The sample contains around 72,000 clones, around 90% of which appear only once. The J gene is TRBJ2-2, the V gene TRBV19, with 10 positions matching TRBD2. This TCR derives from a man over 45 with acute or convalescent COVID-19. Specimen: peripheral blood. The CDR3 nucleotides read TGTGCCAGTAGTTTCCTAGCGGGGGACGGGGAGCTGTTTTTT. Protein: CASSFLAGDGELFF.